This entry describes one T cell receptor beta chain. Germline V gene sequence: CDR1 LGHDT, CDR2 YNNKEL (reference sequence). The CDR3 runs to 14 residues. With 10 bases removed from V and 0 bases from J, the gap between germline ends came to 15 bases. TCRdb's table, derived via immunoSEQ multiplex PCR, lists solely in-frame clones and lacks some. In the table there are 200,000 to 250,000 clones, 90% to 95% of which are singletons. The data derive from a study of control samples from healthy donors and cancer patients. The chain is built from TRBV3-1 (or the pseudogene TRBV3-2) and TRBJ1-1; D is unclear. The origin of this receptor is a man aged 50-59 years in good health. What was sequenced was blood. This CDR3 reads CATKDLTLNTEAFF. The CDR3 nucleotides read TGTGCCACTAAGGACCTCACCCTGAACACTGAAGCTTTCTTT.